This T cell receptor beta chain was found in a study of cytomegalovirus exposure and HLA in healthy donors. Findings of the study overall: In a later analysis, several top co-occurrence clusters appeared linked to parvovirus B19, influenza, CMV and Epstein-Barr virus. Further analysis, carried out later, found HLA-associated TCR beta chains more clonally expanded than equally common other chains.

This CDR3 comprises 14 residues. Germline V lookup: CDR1 SGHRS, CDR2 YFSETQ. Trimming took 3 bases from V and 5 from J, leaving 14 bases between them. PCR employed 60 Vbeta and 13 Jbeta primers. TCRdb's table, derived via immunoSEQ multiplex PCR, lists solely in-frame clones and lacks some. The data contain 150,000 or so clones, almost 85% of them singletons. Concerning this clone: Its antigen is unidentified.

This chain joins TRBV5-1 and TRBJ1-2; D is uncertain. This TCR was recovered from a middle-aged woman in good health and CMV-seronegative. Specimen: PBMCs. The CDR3: CASSSTGDRYGYTF. Written as DNA, the CDR3 is TGCGCCAGCAGCTCTACGGGAGACCGGTATGGCTACACCTTC.